The present entry profiles one T cell receptor (beta chain) with its context. The source of the sample is a study of blood T cell repertoires in COVID-19. TCRdb keeps only in-frame clones here, not all; method: immunoSEQ multiplex PCR. This sample carries roughly 360,000 clones, roughly 77% of them seen once, and the ten largest clones take over 0.95%. CDR1 and CDR2 (germline): MDHEN, SYDVKM. Germline trimming cut 3 bases from V and 0 bases from J; bases unmatched to any gene: 4. CDR3 length: 16 residues. Sequenced sample: peripheral blood. The J gene is TRBJ1-3, the V gene TRBV28; 8 positions match TRBD1. The TCR sequence derives from a human donor with acute or convalescent COVID-19. The donor label of this sample is uncertain. CDR3 sequence reads: CASSFYRGNSGNTIYF. The DNA of the CDR3 is TGTGCCAGCAGTTTTTACAGGGGGAACTCTGGAAACACCATATATTTT. The full variable domain, in which reference TRBV28 and TRBJ1-3 provide the parts outside the CDR3, is DVKVTQSSRYLVKRTGEKVFLECVQDMDHENMFWYRQDPGLGLRLIYFSYDVKMKEKGDIPEGYSVSREKKERFSLILESASTNQTSMYLCASSFYRGNSGNTIYFGEGSWLTVV.